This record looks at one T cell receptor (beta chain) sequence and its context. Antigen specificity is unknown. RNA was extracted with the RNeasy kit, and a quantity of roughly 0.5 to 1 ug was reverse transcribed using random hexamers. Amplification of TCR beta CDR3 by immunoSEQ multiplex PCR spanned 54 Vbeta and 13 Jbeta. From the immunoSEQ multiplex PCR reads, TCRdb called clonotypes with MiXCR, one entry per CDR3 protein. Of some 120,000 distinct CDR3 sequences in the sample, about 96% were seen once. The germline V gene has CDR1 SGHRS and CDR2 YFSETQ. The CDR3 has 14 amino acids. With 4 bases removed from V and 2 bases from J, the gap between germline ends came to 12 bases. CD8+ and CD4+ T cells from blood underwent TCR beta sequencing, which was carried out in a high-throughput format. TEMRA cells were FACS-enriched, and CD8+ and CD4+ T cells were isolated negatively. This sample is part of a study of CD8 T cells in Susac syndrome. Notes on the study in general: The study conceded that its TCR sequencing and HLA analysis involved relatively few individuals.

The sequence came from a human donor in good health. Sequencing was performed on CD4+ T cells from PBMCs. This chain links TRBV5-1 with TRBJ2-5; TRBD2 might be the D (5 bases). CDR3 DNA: TGCGCCAGCAGCCCTACCCCGGGGCAAGAGACCCAGTACTTC. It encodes CASSPTPGQETQYF.